This T cell receptor (beta chain) came from a study of T cell repertoires in cytomegalovirus infection. As for the study in general: It was recently identified HLA-C-restricted and well-studied HLA-B-restricted CMV epitopes that the study used. In public TCR beta signatures, there were indications of both CMV infection and matching HLA type.

Study results and caveats: HLA-C-restricted CMV clonotypes gave the most frequent clonotype in two of eight donors.

CDR3 size: 14 residues. The V segment lost 6 bases and the J segment 4 bases; nucleotides outside the gene matches: 6. Using its own MiXCR run on the reads, TCRdb lists one record per CDR3 protein. The sample shows about 700,000 distinct CDR3 sequences, around a third of them seen only once. Points on this clonotype: Antigen unknown.

This sample comprised cultured PBMCs, obtained from culture after CMV antigen stimulation. The sequence derives from a human donor in good health (CMV status not recorded). Some clones in this sample may be carry-over from other donors' samples. The J gene is TRBJ2-1, the V gene TRBV12-3 or TRBV12-4; the match to TRBD1 covers 7 bases. This CDR3 is CASSPTGTYNEQFF. Written as DNA, the CDR3 is TGTGCCAGCAGCCCGACAGGGACATACAATGAGCAGTTCTTC.